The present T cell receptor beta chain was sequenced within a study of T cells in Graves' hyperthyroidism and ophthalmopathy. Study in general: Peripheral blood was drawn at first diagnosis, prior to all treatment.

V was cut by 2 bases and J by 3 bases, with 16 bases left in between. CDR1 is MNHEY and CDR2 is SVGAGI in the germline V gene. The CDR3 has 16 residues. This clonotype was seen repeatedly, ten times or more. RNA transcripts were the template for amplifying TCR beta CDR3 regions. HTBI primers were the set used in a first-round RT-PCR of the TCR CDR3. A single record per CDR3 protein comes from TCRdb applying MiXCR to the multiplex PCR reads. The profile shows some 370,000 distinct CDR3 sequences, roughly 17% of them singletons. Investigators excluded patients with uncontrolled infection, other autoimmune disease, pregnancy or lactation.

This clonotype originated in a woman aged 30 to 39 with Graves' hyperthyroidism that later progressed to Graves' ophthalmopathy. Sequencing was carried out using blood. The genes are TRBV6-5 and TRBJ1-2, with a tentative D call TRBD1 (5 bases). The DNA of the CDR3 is TGTGCCAGCAGTTACCTTAGCCTCGGGACGGACTATGGCTACACCTTC. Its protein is CASSYLSLGTDYGYTF.